The clone carrying this TCR beta chain has only a few counts. These data come from a study of CD8+ T cells in alopecia areata. Investigators isolated RNA and reverse transcribed it into cDNA to act as the sequencing template. Libraries were prepared by immunoSEQ multiplex PCR; TCRdb keeps only in-frame clonotypes and omits some of them. The sample has roughly 120,000 clones; about 60% are singletons. The CDR3 has 12 residues. Germline V gene lookup returns CDR1 GTSNPN and CDR2 SVGIG (reference sequence). V was clipped by 2 bases and J by 6 bases, with 7 bases between them. Sequencing was performed on CD4+ T cells sorted from blood. This TCR was recovered from a human donor in good health. This sequence joins TRBV30 and TRBJ2-2; D not certain. CDR3 coding DNA: TGTGCCTGGAGTAGGGCCTCCGGGGAGCTGTTTTTT. This sequence encodes CAWSRASGELFF.